One T cell receptor beta chain is described in this entry. This clonotype was observed at least ten times. This clone's antigen is unknown. One base away there is no much larger clone; base qualities are not given. This entry belongs to a study of CD8 T cells in ankylosing spondylitis (dated by TCRdb to about 2017). Concerning the study at large: The study profiled T cell receptor beta repertoires in healthy donors and ankylosing spondylitis patients to find disease-linked TCR variants. Peripheral blood was sampled, and synovial fluid was additionally collected from ankylosing spondylitis patients. In total, the full study cohort was made up of roughly 110 healthy donors and 25 ankylosing spondylitis patients.

General study outcomes and caveats: The disease-linked clones were reported as significantly enriched in matched synovial fluid samples from ankylosing spondylitis patients. A TCR beta motif made up of several highly homologous amino acid variants appeared to be characteristic of blood from ankylosing spondylitis patients. The disease-linked clones showed a CD8+ phenotype and occurred at relatively low frequencies in peripheral blood. Some of the motif variants had been reported before in the synovial fluid and blood of reactive arthritis patients, a finding that suggests common disease-initiation mechanisms.

There are 15 amino acids in the CDR3, from cysteine to phenylalanine inclusive. Solely the CDR3 DNA is kept, with 45 bases framed from the first base. Sequences SNHLY (CDR1) and FYNNEI (CDR2) are obtained from the germline V gene. Relative to germline, V is 0 bases shorter and J is 5 bases shorter, with 13 bases between their ends. The instrument was an Illumina HiSeq 2500. Quantitative 5'-RACE with molecular barcodes was the method used to prepare the TCR beta libraries. The original methods were these. A new computational method, built on a probabilistic model of VDJ rearrangement, was used to identify disease-linked TCR variants. Using fastp at Q25 and MiXCR, TCRdb reprocessed the public reads and kept productive beta chains. Each CDR3 protein appears once, grouped with its most common genes and DNA. The V and J calls shown here were made by TCRdb, not taken from the authors' results. The sample profile shows 350,000 or so distinct CDR3 sequences; roughly 11% of them were found once. The top ten hold more than 7% of the sample.

This clonotype originated in a female donor with ankylosing spondylitis or in good health (not recorded which). This chain is built from TRBV2 and TRBJ2-5; the D region is possibly TRBD1 or TRBD2, each matching across 7 bases. The sequenced material came from blood, either unsorted or a sorted T cell fraction (not recorded which). CDR3 region: CASSEADREGETQYF. The base sequence is TGTGCCAGCAGTGAAGCAGACAGGGAGGGGGAGACCCAGTACTTC.